This T cell receptor beta chain appears in the sequencing data of a study of T cell changes during pregnancy in multiple sclerosis. CDR3 length: 12 amino acids. Germline V CDR1 and CDR2: GTSNPN, SVGIG (reference sequence). V was pared by 2 bases and J by 8 bases, with 12 bases between. This clone was found once. Clones were read by immunoSEQ multiplex PCR, and TCRdb kept only the in-frame ones, dropping some. There are about 50,000 clones in the sample; 94% occur only once, and approximately 0.31% lies in the top ten. This specimen consisted of CD4+ T cells from peripheral blood mononuclear cells, obtained in the third trimester of pregnancy. The J gene is TRBJ1-1, the V gene TRBV30, with D perhaps matching TRBD1 (5 bases). This sequence was found in a female donor with multiple sclerosis, enrolled in a pregnancy study. This CDR3 reads CAWSMGLSEAFF. The CDR3, as DNA: TGTGCCTGGAGTATGGGGCTAAGCGAAGCTTTCTTT. Full variable domain (outside the CDR3, taken from reference TRBV30 and TRBJ1-1): SQTIHQWPATLVQPVGSPLSLECTVEGTSNPNLYWYRQAAGRGLQLLFYSVGIGQISSEVPQNLSASRPQDRQFILSSKKLLLSDSGFYLCAWSMGLSEAFFGQGTRLTVV.